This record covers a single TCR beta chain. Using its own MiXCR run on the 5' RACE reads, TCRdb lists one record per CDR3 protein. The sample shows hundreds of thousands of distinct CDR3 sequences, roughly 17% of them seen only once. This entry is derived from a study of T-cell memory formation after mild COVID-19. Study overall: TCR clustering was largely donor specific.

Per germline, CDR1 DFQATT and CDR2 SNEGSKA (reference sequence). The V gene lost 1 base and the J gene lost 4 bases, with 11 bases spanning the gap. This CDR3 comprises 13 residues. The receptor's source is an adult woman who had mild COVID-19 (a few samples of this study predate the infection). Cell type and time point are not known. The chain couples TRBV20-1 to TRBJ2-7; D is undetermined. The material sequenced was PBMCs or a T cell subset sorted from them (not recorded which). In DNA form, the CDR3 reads TGCAGTGCTAGAGTGGGAAGTCAGTACGAGCAGTACTTC. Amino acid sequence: CSARVGSQYEQYF.